A single sample gave rise to the 14 T cell receptor beta chains below, sequenced in a study of T cell responses to AZD1222 COVID-19 vaccine (dated by TCRdb to the early 2020s). Preparation of the library involved the immunoSEQ multiplex PCR assay. TCRdb took over this immuneACCESS table, retaining in-frame rearrangements with V and J assigned. Such tables are incomplete; in checked studies, under half of the missing clones stem from an unresolved V gene, and the remainder is unexplained. This sample is represented by tens of thousands of clones; 87% of them were singletons. The ten largest account for around 24% of the sample. The time point label, read with the paper, signifies: baseline before first vaccination. The sample here was peripheral blood, taken on day 0 of AZD1222 vaccination. Source of these receptors: an adult in good health.

The chain links TRBV6-5 to TRBJ1-2, with D possibly TRBD1 on 6 matching bases. V lost 7 bases, J lost 5 bases, and 8 bases lay in between. CDR3 size: 11 residues. Germline assignment: CDR1 MNHEY and CDR2 SVGAGI. CDR3 amino acids: CASTQGYGYTF. The CDR3, as DNA: TGTGCCAGCACCCAGGGGTATGGCTACACCTTC.

The V and J genes are TRBV2 and TRBJ1-3; TRBD1 agrees at 7 bases. This CDR3 contains 15 residues. The germline V gene encodes CDR1 SNHLY and CDR2 FYNNEI. V lost 6 bases and J lost 2; bases outside the gene matches: 7. The CDR3 region is CASRRDRAAGNTIYF. CDR3 nucleotide sequence: TGTGCCAGCAGAAGAGACAGGGCTGCTGGAAACACCATATATTTT.

This sequence joins TRBV7-8 and TRBJ1-6, with TRBD1 matching over 9 bases. The CDR3 length is 14 residues. With V trimmed by 4 bases and J by 8 bases, 3 bases remained unmatched. The V gene's germline CDR1 is SGHVS and CDR2 FQNEAQ. The CDR3 nucleotides are TGTGCCAGCAGCTCCGGGACAGGGTATTCACCCCTCCACTTT. Residues: CASSSGTGYSPLHF.

This clone has only a few counts. CDR3 region: CASSEQAGAGDTQYF. In DNA, the CDR3 is TGTGCCAGCAGTGAGCAAGCGGGGGCGGGAGATACGCAGTATTTT. The chain employs TRBV6-4 and TRBJ2-3; 8 nucleotides agree with TRBD2. There are 15 residues in the CDR3. V lost 3 bases and J lost 5; bases outside the gene matches: 7. Germline CDR1 and CDR2: MRHNA and SNTAGT.

This chain connects TRBV10-2 to TRBJ1-2; the D gene is possibly TRBD1 (5 bases). V lost 8 bases, J lost 7 bases, and 23 bases lay in between. The germline V gene has CDR1 WSHSY and CDR2 SAAADI. This CDR3 contains 15 residues. The CDR3 region is CASSDRGRVEAGYTF. CDR3 sequence (DNA): TGCGCCAGCTCCGACCGCGGCAGGGTGGAGGCTGGCTACACCTTC.

The J gene is TRBJ2-3, the V gene TRBV5-1; 8 bases match TRBD2. With V trimmed by 7 bases and J by 0 bases, 4 bases remained unmatched. CDR1 SGHRS and CDR2 YFSETQ come from the germline V gene. This CDR3 has 14 residues. CDR3 in DNA: TGCGCCAGCCAATCTAGCGGGAGCACAGATACGCAGTATTTT. Translation gives CASQSSGSTDTQYF.

The CDR3 bases are TGTGCCAGCAGTTACTCGAAGGGGCCAGAAGAGACCCAGTACTTC. This encodes CASSYSKGPEETQYF. The chain has TRBV6-5 and TRBJ2-5; maybe TRBD1 (5 bases). The CDR3 is 15 residues long. Germline V gives CDR1 MNHEY, CDR2 SVGAGI. The germline V and J ends were trimmed by 0 bases and 3 bases, with 11 bases remaining between them.

This clone was recorded a few times. This chain uses TRBV19 with TRBJ2-4; TRBD1 aligns across 7 bases. Trimming at V came to 7 bases and at J to 0 bases, leaving 15 bases not matched to a gene. The CDR3 runs to 18 residues. Germline V gene lookup returns CDR1 LNHDA and CDR2 SQIVND (reference sequence). The CDR3 spells CASTDLRTGLLAKNIQYF. In DNA form, the CDR3 reads TGTGCCAGTACCGACTTAAGGACAGGCCTACTAGCCAAAAACATTCAGTACTTC.

J is TRBJ1-5 and V is TRBV4-1, with D unresolved. CDR3 length: 16 amino acids. The V gene lost 1 base and the J gene lost 3 bases, with 13 bases spanning the gap. Germline CDR1 reads MGHRA; CDR2 reads YSYEKL. The CDR3 region is CASSQGHQGVNQPQHF. The CDR3, as DNA: TGCGCCAGCAGCCAAGGCCACCAAGGAGTCAATCAGCCCCAGCATTTT.

The rearrangement links TRBV5-6 to TRBJ1-2; 12 bases agree with TRBD1. The J segment lost 8 bases and the V segment lost 3 bases, leaving 5 bases of the junction unmatched. CDR3 length: 14 residues. In germline, CDR1 is SGHDT, CDR2 YYEEEE. The CDR3 protein is CASSSGTGGQGYTF. In DNA form, the CDR3 reads TGTGCCAGCAGCTCCGGGACAGGGGGCCAGGGCTACACCTTC.

V and J are TRBV9 and TRBJ1-1, with no clear D. Germline CDR1 is SGDLS and CDR2 is YYNGEE. This CDR3 has 9 amino acids. V was shortened by 0 bases and J by 10 bases, with 1 base between the two germline ends. CDR3 sequence (DNA): TGTGCCAGCAGCGTAGGAGCTTTCTTT. As protein: CASSVGAFF.

This sequence joins TRBV5-1 and TRBJ2-2, with a possible D match to TRBD2 (6 bases). The CDR3 is made up of 16 amino acids. Trimming cost V 7 bases and J 0 bases, with 16 bases left between them. Germline CDR1 reads SGHRS; CDR2 reads YFSETQ. The CDR3 DNA sequence: TGCGCCAGCGCACTACGGGACTGGGCGAACACCGGGGAGCTGTTTTTT. It translates to CASALRDWANTGELFF.

This clone was seen once. The gene calls are TRBV4-3 and TRBJ1-1; 11 nucleotides match TRBD1. Per germline, CDR1 LGHNA and CDR2 YSLEER. The trim removed 0 bases at V and 4 bases at J, leaving 1 base unmatched. The length of the CDR3 is 15 residues. Here the CDR3 DNA reads TGCGCCAGCAGCCAAGACGGGACAGGGGGCACTGAAGCTTTCTTT. The encoded protein is CASSQDGTGGTEAFF.

The chain carries TRBV27 and TRBJ1-5; D is uncertain. The CDR3 consists of 16 residues. Germline V gene data show CDR1 as MNHEY and CDR2 as SMNVEV (reference sequence). V was clipped by 2 bases and J by 0 bases, with 11 bases between them. CDR3 in amino acids: CASSLGATYSNQPQHF. The CDR3 bases are TGTGCCAGCAGTTTAGGAGCCACATATAGCAATCAGCCCCAGCATTTT.